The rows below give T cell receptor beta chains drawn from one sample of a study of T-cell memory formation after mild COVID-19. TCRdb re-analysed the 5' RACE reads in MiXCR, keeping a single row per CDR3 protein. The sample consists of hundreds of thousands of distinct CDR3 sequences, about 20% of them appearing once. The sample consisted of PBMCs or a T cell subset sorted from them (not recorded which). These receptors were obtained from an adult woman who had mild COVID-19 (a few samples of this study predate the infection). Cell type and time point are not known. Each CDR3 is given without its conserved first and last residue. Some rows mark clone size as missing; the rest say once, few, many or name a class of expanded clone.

CDR3: ASSATGTGDGYT
size: .
J: TRBJ1-2
V: TRBV12-3/TRBV12-4

CDR3: SVEGGGPTYEQY
size: .
J: TRBJ2-7
V: TRBV29-1

CDR3: ASSDSPDRIYGYT
size: .
J: TRBJ1-2
V: TRBV6-4

CDR3: ASSQKQGYYNEQF
size: few
J: TRBJ2-1
V: TRBV4-2

CDR3: ASSPAGQPLGYT
size: few
J: TRBJ1-2
V: TRBV18

CDR3: ASYGTGTNEKLF
size: .
J: TRBJ1-4
V: TRBV19

CDR3: SARLTSGTDTQY
size: few
J: TRBJ2-3
V: TRBV20-1

CDR3: ASSLRQGANYGYT
size: many
J: TRBJ1-2
V: TRBV12-3/TRBV12-4

CDR3: ASSQRPDYGYT
size: .
J: TRBJ1-2
V: TRBV12-3/TRBV12-4

CDR3: ASSLFLAGVMGEQY
size: .
J: TRBJ2-7
V: TRBV5-4

CDR3: ASTSGGDPSTDTQY
size: .
J: TRBJ2-3
V: TRBV9

CDR3: SVLQGGNQPQH
size: few
J: TRBJ1-5
V: TRBV29-1

CDR3: ASSAFYEQY
size: few
J: TRBJ2-7
V: TRBV5-6

CDR3: ASSKRTSGRTDTQY
size: few
J: TRBJ2-3
V: TRBV6-5

CDR3: ASSPTLSEQY
size: few
J: TRBJ2-7
V: TRBV18

CDR3: ASSQREFSYEQY
size: .
J: TRBJ2-7
V: TRBV27

CDR3: ASEANEKLF
size: .
J: TRBJ1-4
V: TRBV7-9